The sequence of this T cell receptor beta chain was determined in a study of blood T cell repertoires in COVID-19 (dated by TCRdb to between 2020 and 2021). General notes on the study: Collaborator samples came from the United States, Italy and Spain and covered acute and convalescent phases of COVID-19. The prospective study material was composed of cDNA or gDNA derived from T cells, B-cell-depleted T cells, or PBMCs. Deeply sampled blood TCRbeta repertoires from subjects exposed to, actively infected with, or recovered from COVID-19 were included in the dataset. The repertoires were released in a freely available public database intended as a resource for research on the immune response to SARS-CoV-2. Samples came from the ongoing ImmuneRACE study (first 160 participants) plus 1,254 subjects from 6 global collaborators. Sample metadata almost always included a de-identified subject ID, COVID-19 status, age in years and sex. Where available, HLA class I and class II types were taken from metadata supplied by the sample provider and were not determined by assay-based typing. Paper-wide results and their limitations: The quantity of clinical and demographic metadata differed by source and by participant and was supplied without curation.

As concerns this clone: Its binding antigen is unknown. Within one base of it there is no much larger clone, and no base qualities were kept.

Each collaborating institution followed its own protocols to collect whole blood in K2EDTA tubes. For TCRbeta analysis, collaborator samples were shipped as frozen whole blood, as isolated PBMCs, or as DNA extracted from either sample type. The immunoSEQ Assay, a bias-controlled multiplex PCR, was used to amplify TCRbeta CDR3 regions from genomic DNA. The original methods were these. Nucleated cell counts per sample were estimated from amplification of reference gene primers within the assay. To quantify the absolute abundance of each unique TCRbeta CDR3 rearrangement, sequence reads were collapsed and filtered. For each sample, productive Simpson clonality was calculated as the square root of Simpson's diversity index across productive rearrangements. What TCRdb holds here is the immuneACCESS table cut down to in-frame rearrangements. Part of the clones is not present; checked against another copy, under half of the missing clones reflect an unresolved V gene, and the others are unexplained. V and J calls and clone size are as listed in that table; D and trimming were resolved from the DNA. A total of some 150,000 clones appear in this sample, 85% of them only once. The top ten clones comprise just under 3% of the sample.

Sequencing was carried out using peripheral blood. This TCR came from a man in his forties or fifties with acute or convalescent COVID-19.

CDR3 loop: CASSQEPGGGYYGYTF. The DNA sequence follows: TGTGCCAGCAGCCAAGAACCGGGAGGGGGCTACTATGGCTACACCTTC. This sequence uses TRBV4-2 and TRBJ1-2; TRBD1 lines up with 7 middle nucleotides. Including the terminal cysteine and phenylalanine, the CDR3 comprises 16 residues. Kept here is only the CDR3 DNA, which spans 48 bases and is read in frame from base 1. Relative to germline, V is missing 0 bases and J is missing 3 bases, with 7 bases of the junction outside any gene match. CDR1 and CDR2 are drawn from the germline V gene: LGHNA, YNFKEQ.